This T cell receptor beta chain was identified during a study of blood T cell repertoires in COVID-19. TCRdb's copy holds only in-frame clones and misses some; the assay was immunoSEQ multiplex PCR. The profile shows some 64,000 clones, 55% to 75% of them singletons. V gave up 3 bases and J gave up 5 bases, with 10 bases separating them. The germline V gene has CDR1 LNHNV and CDR2 YYDKDF (reference sequence). The CDR3 covers 13 residues. The chain couples TRBV15 to TRBJ1-1; D is possibly TRBD1 (5 bases). The sample taken for sequencing was peripheral blood. The sequence came from a woman in her 70s with COVID-19, enrolled during active disease. The CDR3 DNA sequence: TGTGCCACCAGCAGGTGGGGGGGGACTGAAGCTTTCTTT. Its translation: CATSRWGGTEAFF.